The rows below give T cell receptor beta chains drawn from one sample of a study of cytomegalovirus exposure and HLA in healthy donors. Sequencing used immunoSEQ multiplex PCR; TCRdb keeps in-frame clones, though not all of them. Here the sample spans approximately 90,000 clones, around 80% being singletons. Sequencing was performed on PBMCs. The source is a man between 40 and 49 years old in good health and CMV-seronegative. CDR3s include the opening cysteine and the closing phenylalanine or tryptophan. A D gene is named only where the DNA matches it firmly. Size is stated for part of the rows, as once, few or many counts, or as a class when the clone is expanded.

DNA: TGTGCCAGTAGTATAGGCGACAGGGGGCACACTGAAGCTTTCTTT
CDR3: CASSIGDRGHTEAFF
J: TRBJ1-1
size: .
V: TRBV19
D: TRBD1

DNA: TGTGCCAGCAGCGGGGACTATGGCTACACCTTC
CDR3: CASSGDYGYTF
J: TRBJ1-2
size: .
V: TRBV28
D: .

DNA: TGTGCCAGCAGCTCACATACACCGGGGGAATACGAGCAGTACTTC
CDR3: CASSSHTPGEYEQYF
J: TRBJ2-7
size: .
V: TRBV7-9
D: .

DNA: TGTGCCAGCAGCTTGCCGGCGCTAGGGGGTTTAACCGGGGAGCTGTTTTTT
CDR3: CASSLPALGGLTGELFF
J: TRBJ2-2
size: few
V: TRBV5-6
D: .

DNA: TGTGCCAGCAGCTGGGACAGGGGATCCTATGGCTACACCTTC
CDR3: CASSWDRGSYGYTF
J: TRBJ1-2
size: .
V: TRBV5-4
D: TRBD1

DNA: TGTGCCAGCAGCTTAAATAGCGGGAGCAATGAGCAGTTCTTC
CDR3: CASSLNSGSNEQFF
J: TRBJ2-1
size: .
V: TRBV7-3
D: TRBD2

DNA: TGTGCCAGCAGCACGCCGGGACTCTTGGCCGGGGAGCTGTTTTTT
CDR3: CASSTPGLLAGELFF
J: TRBJ2-2
size: .
V: TRBV9
D: .

DNA: TGCGCCAGCAGCCTGGCTAGCGGGAGAGATGAGCAGTTCTTC
CDR3: CASSLASGRDEQFF
J: TRBJ2-1
size: .
V: TRBV5-1
D: TRBD2

DNA: TGTGCCAGCAGACCGGGACAGATTAGCAATCAGCCCCAGCATTTT
CDR3: CASRPGQISNQPQHF
J: TRBJ1-5
size: few
V: TRBV27
D: TRBD1

DNA: TGCGCCAGCAGCAAGATTCTCGGGGAACTCGACGAGCAGTACTTC
CDR3: CASSKILGELDEQYF
J: TRBJ2-7
size: .
V: TRBV5-1
D: .

DNA: TGCGCCAGTAAGGCTCTAGGAACTGGGGCCAACGTCCTGACTTTC
CDR3: CASKALGTGANVLTF
J: TRBJ2-6
size: few
V: TRBV4-1
D: .

DNA: TGCGCCAGCAGCTTGGACCACAGCTCCTACGAGCAGTACTTC
CDR3: CASSLDHSSYEQYF
J: TRBJ2-7
size: .
V: TRBV5-1
D: .

DNA: TGTGCCAGCAGCTCCGGGACAGGGATCTATGGCTACACCTTC
CDR3: CASSSGTGIYGYTF
J: TRBJ1-2
size: .
V: TRBV13
D: TRBD1

DNA: TGTGCCAGTAGTATAGGAGGCGGTATGGTCATGCCCTACGAGCAGTACTTC
CDR3: CASSIGGGMVMPYEQYF
J: TRBJ2-7
size: .
V: TRBV19
D: .

DNA: TGCGCCAGCAGCTTGGGAGAGGGAAACACTGAAGCTTTCTTT
CDR3: CASSLGEGNTEAFF
J: TRBJ1-1
size: .
V: TRBV5-1
D: .

DNA: TGTGCCAGCAGCGCTCAAGGGGACAGTCCTAAAGCTTTCTTT
CDR3: CASSAQGDSPKAFF
J: TRBJ1-1
size: .
V: TRBV9
D: TRBD1

DNA: TGTGCCAGCAGTGAATTGTACTGGGAGCAGTACTTC
CDR3: CASSELYWEQYF
J: TRBJ2-7
size: many
V: TRBV6-1
D: .

DNA: TGTGCCAGCAGCCGGGACAATCCCACAGATACGCAGTATTTT
CDR3: CASSRDNPTDTQYF
J: TRBJ2-3
size: once
V: TRBV9
D: .